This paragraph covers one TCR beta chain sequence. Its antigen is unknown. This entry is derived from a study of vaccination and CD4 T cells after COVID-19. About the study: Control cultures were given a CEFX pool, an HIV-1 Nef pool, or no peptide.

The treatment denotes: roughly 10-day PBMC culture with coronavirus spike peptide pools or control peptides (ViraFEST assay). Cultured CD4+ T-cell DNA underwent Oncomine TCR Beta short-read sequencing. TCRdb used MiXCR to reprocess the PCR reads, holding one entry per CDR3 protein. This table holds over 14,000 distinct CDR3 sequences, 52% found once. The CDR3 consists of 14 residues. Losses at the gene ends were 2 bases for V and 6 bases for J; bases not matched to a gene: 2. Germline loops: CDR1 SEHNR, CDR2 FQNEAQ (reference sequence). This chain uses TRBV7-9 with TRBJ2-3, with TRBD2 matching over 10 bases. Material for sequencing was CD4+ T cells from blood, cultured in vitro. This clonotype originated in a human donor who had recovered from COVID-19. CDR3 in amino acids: CASSLLSGRDTQYF. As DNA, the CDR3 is TGTGCCAGCAGCTTACTTAGCGGGAGGGATACGCAGTATTTT.